This T cell receptor beta chain was observed in a study of T cells in Graves' hyperthyroidism and ophthalmopathy. Amplified regions were TCR beta CDR3 sequences from RNA transcripts. A set of HTBI primers served as the primers for a first-round RT-PCR of the TCR CDR3. TCRdb reanalysed the multiplex PCR reads using MiXCR and keeps one entry per CDR3 protein. The sample has some 600,000 distinct CDR3 sequences, approximately 13% seen once. The CDR3 length is 15 residues. CDR1 DFQATT and CDR2 SNEGSKA come from the germline V gene (reference sequence). V lost 6 bases, J lost 0 bases, and 15 bases lay in between. Hyperthyroidism in the patients, aged 18 to 65, was newly diagnosed and under 2 months in duration. This clonotype came up many times.

The specimen sequenced was blood. The receptor comes from a woman aged 30 to 39 with Graves' hyperthyroidism that later progressed to Graves' ophthalmopathy. This chain joins TRBV20-1 and TRBJ1-5; D is possibly TRBD1 (5 bases). CDR3 amino acids: CSASQAGYSNQPQHF. The CDR3 DNA reads TGCAGTGCCTCTCAAGCAGGGTATAGCAATCAGCCCCAGCATTTT.